These 9 T cell receptor beta chains came from one sample sequenced in a study of CD8 T cells in ankylosing spondylitis. TCRdb reprocessed the 5' RACE reads with MiXCR, giving one entry per CDR3 protein. Of about 260,000 distinct CDR3 sequences listed, 15% to 20% are singletons. Sequenced input: blood, either unsorted or a sorted T cell fraction (not recorded which). The receptors derive from a male donor with ankylosing spondylitis or in good health (not recorded which).

This clonotype has a handful of counts. V usage is TRBV15 and J usage is TRBJ1-5; TRBD1 might be the D (5 bases). V was cut by 0 bases and J by 2 bases, with 8 bases left in between. The CDR3 is made up of 15 amino acids. Germline loops: CDR1 LNHNV, CDR2 YYDKDF (reference sequence). Here the CDR3 DNA reads TGTGCCACCAGCAGAGATTCGGGGCGCAATCAGCCCCAGCATTTT. This encodes CATSRDSGRNQPQHF.

This clonotype was counted at least ten times. The chain's CDR3 is CASTGLAGGNYNEQFF. CDR3 DNA: TGTGCCAGCACCGGACTAGCGGGTGGTAATTATAATGAGCAGTTCTTC. This chain uses TRBV12-3 or TRBV12-4 with TRBJ2-1; 11 bases align to TRBD2. The CDR3 has 16 amino acids. V lost 7 bases and J lost 7; bases outside the gene matches: 12.

This rearrangement joins TRBV5-1 to TRBJ2-2, with TRBD2 matching 14 bases. The CDR3 totals 17 residues. From germline, CDR1 is SGHRS and CDR2 YFSETQ. Germline trimming cut 4 bases from V and 4 bases from J; bases unmatched to any gene: 6. CDR3 sequence (DNA): TGCGCCAGCAGCAAAGGGACTAGCGGGAGAGCCACCGGGGAGCTGTTTTTT. It is translated as CASSKGTSGRATGELFF.

This clonotype showed up just a few times. V gene TRBV29-1 combines with J gene TRBJ2-1, with TRBD2 matching over 13 bases. V lost 8 bases to trimming and J lost 5 bases; unmatched junction nucleotides: 12. The CDR3 has 16 residues. Germline CDR1 is SQVTM and CDR2 is ANQGSEA. The CDR3 nucleotides are TGCAGCATACCTGGACTAGCGGGAGACATTCACAATGAGCAGTTCTTC. It specifies CSIPGLAGDIHNEQFF.

V and J are TRBV20-1 and TRBJ2-5, with D tentatively TRBD1 (5 bases). Trimming shortened V by 0 bases and J by 1 base, and 9 bases separated the two germline ends. This CDR3 region has 14 residues. CDR1 and CDR2 (germline): DFQATT, SNEGSKA (reference sequence). CDR3 nucleotide sequence: TGCAGTGCTAGAGATCCAGGGTCCCAAGAGACCCAGTACTTC. Its translation: CSARDPGSQETQYF.

This clonotype was counted between two and nine times. V and J are TRBV20-1 and TRBJ1-5; no clear D gene. Germline-derived CDR1 and CDR2 are DFQATT and SNEGSKA (reference sequence). The V gene lost 3 bases and the J gene lost 0 bases, with 9 bases spanning the gap. This CDR3 has 14 residues. The CDR3 nucleotides read TGCAGTGCTAGGAGCCCCCGTAGCAATCAGCCCCAGCATTTT. Its translation is CSARSPRSNQPQHF.

Only a few counts were recorded for this clonotype. V and J are TRBV19 and TRBJ1-2, with a possible D match to TRBD1 (5 bases). Trimming took off 7 bases at V and 8 bases at J, with 20 bases between the two ends. The CDR3 totals 14 residues. Germline CDR1 and CDR2: LNHDA and SQIVND (reference sequence). CDR3 residues: CASTLARESMGYTF. DNA for the CDR3: TGTGCCAGTACCCTGGCCAGGGAATCTATGGGCTACACCTTC.

The gene calls are TRBV21-1 and TRBJ2-3; the D segment call TRBD2 is taken from the table without a DNA check. TRBV21-1 is deemed a pseudogene. The CDR3 runs to 18 residues. For the CDR3, the DNA is TGTGCCAGCAGCAACTTCGGGACTAGCGGGACCAGCACAGATACGCAGTATTTT. Translation: CASSNFGTSGTSTDTQYF.

This clonotype was found once. V gene TRBV5-1 combines with J gene TRBJ2-5; D unresolved. Trimming pared 1 base from V and 0 bases from J, leaving 13 bases between. This CDR3 is 16 amino acids long. Germline V gene data show CDR1 as SGHRS and CDR2 as YFSETQ. For the CDR3, the DNA is TGCGCCAGCAGCTTGAACCCCCCAGGTAACCAAGAGACCCAGTACTTC. Residues: CASSLNPPGNQETQYF.